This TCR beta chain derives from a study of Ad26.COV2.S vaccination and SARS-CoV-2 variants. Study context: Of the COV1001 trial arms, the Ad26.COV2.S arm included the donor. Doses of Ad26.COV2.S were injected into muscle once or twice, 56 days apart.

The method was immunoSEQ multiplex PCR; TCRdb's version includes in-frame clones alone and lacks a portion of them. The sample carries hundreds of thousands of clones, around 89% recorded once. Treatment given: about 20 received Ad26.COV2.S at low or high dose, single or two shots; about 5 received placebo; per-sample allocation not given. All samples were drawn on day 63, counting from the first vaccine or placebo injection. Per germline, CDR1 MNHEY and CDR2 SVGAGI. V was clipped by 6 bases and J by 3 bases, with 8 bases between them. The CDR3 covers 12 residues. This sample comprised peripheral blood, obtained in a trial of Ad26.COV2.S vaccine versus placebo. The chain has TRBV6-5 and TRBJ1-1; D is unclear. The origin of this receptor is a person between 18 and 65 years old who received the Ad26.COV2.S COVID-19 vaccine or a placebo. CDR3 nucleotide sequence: TGTGCCAGCAGCCGACAATACACTGAAGCTTTCTTT. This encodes CASSRQYTEAFF.